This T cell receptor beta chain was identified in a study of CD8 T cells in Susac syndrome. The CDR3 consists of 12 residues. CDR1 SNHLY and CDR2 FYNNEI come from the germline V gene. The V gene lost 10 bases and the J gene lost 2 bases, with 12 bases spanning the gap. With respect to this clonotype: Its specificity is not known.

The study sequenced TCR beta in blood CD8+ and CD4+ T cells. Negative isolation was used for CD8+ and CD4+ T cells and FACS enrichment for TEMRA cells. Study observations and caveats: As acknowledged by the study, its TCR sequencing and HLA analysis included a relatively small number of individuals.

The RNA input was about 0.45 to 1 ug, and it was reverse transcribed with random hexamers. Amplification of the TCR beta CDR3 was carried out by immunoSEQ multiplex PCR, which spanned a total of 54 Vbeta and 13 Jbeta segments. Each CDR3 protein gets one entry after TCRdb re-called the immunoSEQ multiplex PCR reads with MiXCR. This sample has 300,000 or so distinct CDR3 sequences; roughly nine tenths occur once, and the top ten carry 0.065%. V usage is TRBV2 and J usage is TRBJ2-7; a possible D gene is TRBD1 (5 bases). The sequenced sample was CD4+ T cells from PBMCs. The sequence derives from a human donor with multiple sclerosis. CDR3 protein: CATKQVTYEQYF. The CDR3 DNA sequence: TGTGCCACCAAACAGGTCACCTACGAGCAGTACTTC.